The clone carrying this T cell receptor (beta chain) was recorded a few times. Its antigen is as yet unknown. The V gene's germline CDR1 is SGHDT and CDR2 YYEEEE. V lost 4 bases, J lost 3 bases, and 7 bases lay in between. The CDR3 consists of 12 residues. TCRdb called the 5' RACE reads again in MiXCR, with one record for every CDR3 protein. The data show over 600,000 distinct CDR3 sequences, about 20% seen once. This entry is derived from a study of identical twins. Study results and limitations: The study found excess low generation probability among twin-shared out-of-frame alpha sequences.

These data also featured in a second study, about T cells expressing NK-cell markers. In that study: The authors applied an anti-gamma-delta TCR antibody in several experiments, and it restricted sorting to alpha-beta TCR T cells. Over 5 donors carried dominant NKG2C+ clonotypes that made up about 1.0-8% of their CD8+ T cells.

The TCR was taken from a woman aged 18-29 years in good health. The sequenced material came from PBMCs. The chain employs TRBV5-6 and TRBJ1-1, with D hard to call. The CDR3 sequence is CASSRRYTEAFF. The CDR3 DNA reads TGTGCCAGCAGCCGGAGGTACACTGAAGCTTTCTTT. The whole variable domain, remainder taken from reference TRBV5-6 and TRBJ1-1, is DAGVTQSPTHLIKTRGQQVTLRCSPKSGHDTVSWYQQALGQGPQFIFQYYEEEERQRGNFPDRFSGHQFPNYSSELNVNALLLGDSALYLCASSRRYTEAFFGQGTRLTVV.